This TCR beta chain came from a study of blood T cell repertoires in COVID-19. Across the whole study: Samples representing acute and convalescent COVID-19 were sourced from the United States, Italy and Spain.

Libraries were prepared by immunoSEQ multiplex PCR; TCRdb keeps only in-frame clonotypes and omits some of them. The sample contains 200,000 to 300,000 clones, more than 85% of which appear only once. This CDR3 spans 15 amino acids. Germline CDR1 reads SGHNT; CDR2 reads YYREEE (reference sequence). The ends were cut back, 5 bases at V and 6 bases at J, with 15 bases in the middle. The TCR sequence derives from a person between 18 and 30 years old with COVID-19, enrolled during active disease. This chain connects TRBV5-4 to TRBJ1-6; the D gene is possibly TRBD1 (6 bases). Sequences were obtained from peripheral blood. CDR3 region: CASSLLTGANSPLHF. For the CDR3, the DNA is TGTGCCAGCAGTCTGCTGACAGGAGCTAATTCACCCCTCCACTTT.